Following are 7 T cell receptor beta chains from one sample sequenced in a study of T cells expressing NK-cell markers. One entry per CDR3 protein, without DNA, is what TCRdb gives after re-calling the 5' RACE reads. Its table lists more than 90,000 distinct CDR3 sequences. Sequencing input: blood T cells: a sorted CD56 or NKG2C T cell subset, CD4+ or CD8+ T cells, or bulk PBMC T cells (not recorded which). The receptors stem from a woman aged 18-70 years in good health.

The chain employs TRBV19 and TRBJ2-5; TCRdb's D call, TRBD1, is unchecked because there is no DNA. The CDR3 consists of 15 residues. Germline V CDR1 and CDR2: LNHDA, SQIVND (reference sequence). CDR3 loop: CASSMAGGQQETQYF.

This sequence joins TRBV2 and TRBJ2-5; as DNA is missing, the TRBD1 call by TCRdb cannot be tested. The CDR3 has 14 residues. CDR1 and CDR2 (germline): SNHLY, FYNNEI. This chain's CDR3 is CASSAGQGQETQYF.

The CDR3 here is CASSHGSGRRGRNEQFF. V gene TRBV4-3 combines with J gene TRBJ2-1; the D gene TCRdb calls, TRBD2, cannot be checked with no DNA. CDR1 is LGHNA, CDR2 YSLEER, per germline. This CDR3 is built from 17 residues.

The chain links TRBV5-1 to TRBJ2-7; no DNA is available, so the TRBD2 call from TCRdb remains unchecked. Per germline, CDR1 SGHRS and CDR2 YFSETQ. This CDR3 spans 14 amino acids. Here the CDR3 reads CASSLELAHYEQYF.

The CDR3 sequence is CASSLQGEQPQHF. V and J are TRBV5-1 and TRBJ1-5; TCRdb designates TRBD1, a call that cannot be tested without DNA. There are 13 residues in the CDR3. Germline CDR1 reads SGHRS; CDR2 reads YFSETQ.

The genes are TRBV12-3 or TRBV12-4 and TRBJ1-5; TCRdb's assignment of TRBD1 cannot be checked, as there is no DNA. CDR3 length: 18 amino acids. The CDR3 loop is CASSLWTPGINSNQPQHF.

The CDR3 sequence: CASSRVGADEKLFF. The chain combines TRBV5-6 with TRBJ1-4; checking the TCRdb D call of TRBD1 is not possible without DNA. Germline values: CDR1 SGHDT, CDR2 YYEEEE. This CDR3 is built from 14 residues.